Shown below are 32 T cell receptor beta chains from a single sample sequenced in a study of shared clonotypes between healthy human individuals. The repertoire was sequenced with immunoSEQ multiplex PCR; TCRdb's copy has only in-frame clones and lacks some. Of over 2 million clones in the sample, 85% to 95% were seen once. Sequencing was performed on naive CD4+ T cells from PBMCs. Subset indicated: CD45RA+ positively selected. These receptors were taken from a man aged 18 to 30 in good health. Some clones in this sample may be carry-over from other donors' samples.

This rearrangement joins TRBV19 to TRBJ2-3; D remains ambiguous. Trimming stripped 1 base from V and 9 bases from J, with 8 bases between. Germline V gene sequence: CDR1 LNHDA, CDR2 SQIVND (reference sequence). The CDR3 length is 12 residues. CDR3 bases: TGTGCCAGTAGTATAGGGCCTAGGACGCAGTATTTT. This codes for CASSIGPRTQYF.

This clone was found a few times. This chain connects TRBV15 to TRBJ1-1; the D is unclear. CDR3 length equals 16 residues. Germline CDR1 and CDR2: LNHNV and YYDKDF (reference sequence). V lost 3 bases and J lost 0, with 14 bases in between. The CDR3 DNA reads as TGTGCCACCAGCAGGTTCTTTGGGAGGATGAACACTGAAGCTTTCTTT. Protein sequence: CATSRFFGRMNTEAFF.

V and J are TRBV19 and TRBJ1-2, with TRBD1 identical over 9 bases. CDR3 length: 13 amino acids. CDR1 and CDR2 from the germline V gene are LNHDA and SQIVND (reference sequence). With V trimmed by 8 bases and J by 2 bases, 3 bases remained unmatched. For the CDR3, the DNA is TGTGCCAGTCGACAGGGGGTAAACTATGGCTACACCTTC. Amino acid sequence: CASRQGVNYGYTF.

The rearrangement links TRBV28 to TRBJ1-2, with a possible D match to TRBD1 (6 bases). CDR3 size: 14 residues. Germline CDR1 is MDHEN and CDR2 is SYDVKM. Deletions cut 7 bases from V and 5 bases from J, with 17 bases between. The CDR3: CASTTGGLGYGYTF. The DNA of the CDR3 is TGTGCCAGCACCACCGGGGGGCTCGGGTATGGCTACACCTTC.

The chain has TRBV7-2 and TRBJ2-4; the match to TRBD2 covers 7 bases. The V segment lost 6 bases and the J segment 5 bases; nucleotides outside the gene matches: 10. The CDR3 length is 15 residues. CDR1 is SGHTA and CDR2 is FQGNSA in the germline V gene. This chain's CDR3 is CASSLGGGGQNIQYF. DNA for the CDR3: TGTGCCAGCAGTCTAGGTGGGGGAGGGCAAAACATTCAGTACTTC.

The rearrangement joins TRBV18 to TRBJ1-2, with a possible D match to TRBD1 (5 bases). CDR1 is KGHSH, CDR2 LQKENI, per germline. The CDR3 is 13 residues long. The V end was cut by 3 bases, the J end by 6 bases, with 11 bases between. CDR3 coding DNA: TGTGCCAGCTCACCGGAGGGGTGGGATGGCTACACCTTC. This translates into CASSPEGWDGYTF.

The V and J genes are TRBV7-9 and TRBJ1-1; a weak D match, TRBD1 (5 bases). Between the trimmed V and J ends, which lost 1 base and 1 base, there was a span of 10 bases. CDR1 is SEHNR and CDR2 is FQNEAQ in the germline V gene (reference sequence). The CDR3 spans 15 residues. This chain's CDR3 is CASSLGGRTNTEAFF. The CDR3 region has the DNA TGTGCCAGCAGCTTAGGGGGACGAACGAACACTGAAGCTTTCTTT. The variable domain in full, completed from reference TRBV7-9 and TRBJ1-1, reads DTGVSQNPRHKITKRGQNVTFRCDPISEHNRLYWYRQTLGQGPEFLTYFQNEAQLEKSRLLSDRFSAERPKGSFSTLEIQRTEQGDSAMYLCASSLGGRTNTEAFFGQGTRLTVV.

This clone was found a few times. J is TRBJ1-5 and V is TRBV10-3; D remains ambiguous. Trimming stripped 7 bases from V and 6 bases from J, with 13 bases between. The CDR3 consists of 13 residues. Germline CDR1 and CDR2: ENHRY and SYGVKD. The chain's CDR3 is CAINEGFGQPQHF. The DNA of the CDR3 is TGTGCCATCAACGAGGGTTTCGGTCAGCCCCAGCATTTT.

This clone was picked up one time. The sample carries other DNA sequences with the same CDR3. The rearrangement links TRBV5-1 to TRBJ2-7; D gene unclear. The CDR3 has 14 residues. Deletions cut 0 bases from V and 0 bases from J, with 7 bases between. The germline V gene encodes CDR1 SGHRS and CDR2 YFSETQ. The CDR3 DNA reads TGCGCCAGCAGCTTGGTGCCCAGCTCCTACGAGCAGTACTTC. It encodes CASSLVPSSYEQYF.

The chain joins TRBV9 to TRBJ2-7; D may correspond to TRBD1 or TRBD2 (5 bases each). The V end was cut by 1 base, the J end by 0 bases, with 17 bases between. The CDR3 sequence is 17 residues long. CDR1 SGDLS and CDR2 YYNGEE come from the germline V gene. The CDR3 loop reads CASSVSPGAVYSYEQYF. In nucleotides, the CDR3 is TGTGCCAGCAGCGTATCCCCCGGGGCCGTCTACTCCTACGAGCAGTACTTC.

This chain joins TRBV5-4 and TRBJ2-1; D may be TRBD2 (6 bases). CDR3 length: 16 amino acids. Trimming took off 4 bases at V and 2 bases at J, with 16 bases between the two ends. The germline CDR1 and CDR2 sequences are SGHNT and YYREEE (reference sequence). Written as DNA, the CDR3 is TGTGCCAGCAGCCCCAGTCCTAGCGTTACCTACAATGAGCAGTTCTTC. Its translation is CASSPSPSVTYNEQFF.

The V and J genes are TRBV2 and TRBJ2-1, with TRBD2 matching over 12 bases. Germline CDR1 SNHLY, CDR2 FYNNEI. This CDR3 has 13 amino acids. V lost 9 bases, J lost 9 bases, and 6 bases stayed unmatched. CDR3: CASRLAGVGEQFF. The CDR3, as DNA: TGTGCCAGTAGACTAGCGGGAGTGGGTGAGCAGTTCTTC.

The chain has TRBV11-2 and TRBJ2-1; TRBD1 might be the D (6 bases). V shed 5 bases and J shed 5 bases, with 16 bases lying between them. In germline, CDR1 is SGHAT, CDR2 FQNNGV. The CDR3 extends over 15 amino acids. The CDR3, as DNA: TGTGCCAGCAGCCAGACCCTTGGACAGAACAATGAGCAGTTCTTC. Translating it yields CASSQTLGQNNEQFF.

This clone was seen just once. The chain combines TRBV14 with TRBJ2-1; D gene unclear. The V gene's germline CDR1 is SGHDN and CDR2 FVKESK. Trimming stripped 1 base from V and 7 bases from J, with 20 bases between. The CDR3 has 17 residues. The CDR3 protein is CASSQVVGLSVRNEQFF. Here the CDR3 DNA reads TGTGCCAGCAGCCAAGTTGTGGGCCTGAGTGTTAGGAATGAGCAGTTCTTC.

This chain's CDR3 is CASSRGGQPQHF. The CDR3 DNA reads as TGTGCCAGCAGCCGCGGTGGTCAGCCCCAGCATTTT. The chain employs TRBV6-1 and TRBJ1-5; the D is unclear. Between the trimmed V and J ends, which lost 6 bases and 6 bases, there was a span of 9 bases. This CDR3 comprises 12 residues. CDR1 and CDR2 from the germline V gene are MNHNS and SASEGT.

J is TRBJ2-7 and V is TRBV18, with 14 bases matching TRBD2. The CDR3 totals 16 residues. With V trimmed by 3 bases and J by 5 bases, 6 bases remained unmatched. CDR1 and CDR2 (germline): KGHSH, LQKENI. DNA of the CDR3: TGTGCCAGCTCACCGGGACTAGCGGGAGTAGGGAACGAGCAGTACTTC. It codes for CASSPGLAGVGNEQYF.

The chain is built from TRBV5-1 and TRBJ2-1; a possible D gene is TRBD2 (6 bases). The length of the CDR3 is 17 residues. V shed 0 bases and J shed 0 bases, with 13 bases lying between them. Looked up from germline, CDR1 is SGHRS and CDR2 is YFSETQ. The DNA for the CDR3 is TGCGCCAGCAGCTTGGGTAGCGGCTCTAGCTCCTACAATGAGCAGTTCTTC. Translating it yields CASSLGSGSSSYNEQFF.

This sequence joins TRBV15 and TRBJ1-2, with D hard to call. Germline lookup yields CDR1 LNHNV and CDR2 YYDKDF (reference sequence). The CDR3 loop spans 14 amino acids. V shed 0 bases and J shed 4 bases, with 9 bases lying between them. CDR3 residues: CATSRDPAGYGYTF. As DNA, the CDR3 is TGTGCCACCAGCAGAGATCCGGCAGGCTATGGCTACACCTTC.

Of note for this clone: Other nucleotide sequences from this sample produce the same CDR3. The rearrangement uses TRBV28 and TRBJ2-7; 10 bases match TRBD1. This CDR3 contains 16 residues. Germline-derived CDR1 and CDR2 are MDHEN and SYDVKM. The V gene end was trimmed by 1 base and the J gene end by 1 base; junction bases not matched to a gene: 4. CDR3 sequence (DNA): TGTGCCAGCAGTTTATTGGGACAGGGGAGTTCCTACGAGCAGTACTTC. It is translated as CASSLLGQGSSYEQYF. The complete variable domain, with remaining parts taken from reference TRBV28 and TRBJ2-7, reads DVKVTQSSRYLVKRTGEKVFLECVQDMDHENMFWYRQDPGLGLRLIYFSYDVKMKEKGDIPEGYSVSREKKERFSLILESASTNQTSMYLCASSLLGQGSSYEQYFGPGTRLTVT.

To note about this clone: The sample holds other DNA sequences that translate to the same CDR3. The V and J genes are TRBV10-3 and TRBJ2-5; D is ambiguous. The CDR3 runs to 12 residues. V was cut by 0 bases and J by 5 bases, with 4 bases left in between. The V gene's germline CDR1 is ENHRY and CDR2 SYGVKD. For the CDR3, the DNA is TGTGCCATCAGTGAGTCTCTGGAGACCCAGTACTTC. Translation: CAISESLETQYF.

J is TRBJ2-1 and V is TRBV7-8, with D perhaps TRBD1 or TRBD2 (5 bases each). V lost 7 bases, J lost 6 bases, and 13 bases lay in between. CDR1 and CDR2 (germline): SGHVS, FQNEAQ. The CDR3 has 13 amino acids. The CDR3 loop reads CASMFGGRNEQFF. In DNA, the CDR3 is TGTGCCAGCATGTTTGGGGGTCGCAATGAGCAGTTCTTC.

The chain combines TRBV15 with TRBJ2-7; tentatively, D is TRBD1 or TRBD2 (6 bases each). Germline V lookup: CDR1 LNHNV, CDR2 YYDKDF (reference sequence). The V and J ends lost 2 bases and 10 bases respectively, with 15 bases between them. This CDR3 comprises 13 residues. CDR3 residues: CATSRSGGGPQYF. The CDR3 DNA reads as TGTGCCACCAGCAGATCTGGAGGGGGACCTCAGTACTTC. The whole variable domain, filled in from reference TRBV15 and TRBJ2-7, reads DAMVIQNPRYQVTQFGKPVTLSCSQTLNHNVMYWYQQKSSQAPKLLFHYYDKDFNNEADTPDNFQSRRPNTSFCFLDIRSPGLGDTAMYLCATSRSGGGPQYFGPGTRLTVT.

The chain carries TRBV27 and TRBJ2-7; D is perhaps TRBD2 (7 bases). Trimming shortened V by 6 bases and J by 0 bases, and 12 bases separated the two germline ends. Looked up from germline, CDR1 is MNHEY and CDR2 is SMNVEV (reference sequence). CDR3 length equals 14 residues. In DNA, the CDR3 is TGTGCCAGCAGGCGGGGGCAGGGCTCCTACGAGCAGTACTTC. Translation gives CASRRGQGSYEQYF.

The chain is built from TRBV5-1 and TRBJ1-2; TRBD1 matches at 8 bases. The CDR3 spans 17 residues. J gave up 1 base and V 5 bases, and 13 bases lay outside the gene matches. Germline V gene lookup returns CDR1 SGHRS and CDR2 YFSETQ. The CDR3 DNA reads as TGCGCCAGCAGTTCCGACGGACAGGGCGCCAATAACTATGGCTACACCTTC. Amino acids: CASSSDGQGANNYGYTF. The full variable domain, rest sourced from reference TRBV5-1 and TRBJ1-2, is KAGVTQTPRYLIKTRGQQVTLSCSPISGHRSVSWYQQTPGQGLQFLFEYFSETQRNKGNFPGRFSGRQFSNSRSEMNVSTLELGDSALYLCASSSDGQGANNYGYTFGSGTRLTVV.

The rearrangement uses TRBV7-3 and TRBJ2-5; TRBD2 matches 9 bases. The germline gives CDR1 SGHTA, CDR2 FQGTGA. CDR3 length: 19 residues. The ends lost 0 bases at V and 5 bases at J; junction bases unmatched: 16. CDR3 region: CASSLTGSSGRSWIETQYF. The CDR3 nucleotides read TGTGCCAGCAGCTTAACAGGTTCCAGCGGGAGGTCTTGGATTGAGACCCAGTACTTC.

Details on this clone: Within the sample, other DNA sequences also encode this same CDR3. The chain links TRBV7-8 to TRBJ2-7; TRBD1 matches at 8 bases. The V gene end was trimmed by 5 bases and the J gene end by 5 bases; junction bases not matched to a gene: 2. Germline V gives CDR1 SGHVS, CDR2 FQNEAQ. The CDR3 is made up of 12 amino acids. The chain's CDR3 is CASSLGQDEQYF. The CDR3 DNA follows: TGTGCCAGCAGCCTGGGACAGGACGAGCAGTACTTC.

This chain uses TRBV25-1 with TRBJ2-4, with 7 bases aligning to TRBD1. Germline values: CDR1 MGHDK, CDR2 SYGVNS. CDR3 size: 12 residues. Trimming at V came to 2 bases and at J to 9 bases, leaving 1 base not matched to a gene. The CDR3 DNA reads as TGTGCCAGCAGTGAACCAGGGGGCATTCAGTACTTC. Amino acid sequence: CASSEPGGIQYF.

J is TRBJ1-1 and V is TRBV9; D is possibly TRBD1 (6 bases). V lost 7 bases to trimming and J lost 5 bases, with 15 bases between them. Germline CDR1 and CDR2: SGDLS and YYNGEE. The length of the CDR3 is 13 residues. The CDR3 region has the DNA TGTGCCAGCGACGCGGGGGCCGGGACTGAAGCTTTCTTT. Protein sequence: CASDAGAGTEAFF.

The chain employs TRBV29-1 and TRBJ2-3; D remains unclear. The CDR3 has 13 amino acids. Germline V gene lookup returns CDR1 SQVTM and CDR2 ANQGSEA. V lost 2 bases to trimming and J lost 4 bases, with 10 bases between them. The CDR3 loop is CSVERRIPDTQYF. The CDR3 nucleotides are TGCAGCGTTGAACGCAGGATCCCAGATACGCAGTATTTT.

The DNA for the CDR3 is TGTGCCAGTAGTTCGCAGGGCTCTCTCTACGAGCAGTACTTC. Translating gives CASSSQGSLYEQYF. V usage is TRBV19 and J usage is TRBJ2-7; possibly TRBD1 for D (5 bases). V lost 5 bases, J lost 3 bases, and 14 bases lay in between. The CDR3 extends over 14 amino acids. From germline, CDR1 is LNHDA and CDR2 SQIVND (reference sequence).

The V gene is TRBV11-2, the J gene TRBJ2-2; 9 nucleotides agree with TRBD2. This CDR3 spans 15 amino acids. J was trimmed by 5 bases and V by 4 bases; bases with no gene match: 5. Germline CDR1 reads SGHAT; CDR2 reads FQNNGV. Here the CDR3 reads CASSYSGRETGELFF. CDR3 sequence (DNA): TGTGCCAGCAGCTATAGCGGGAGAGAGACCGGGGAGCTGTTTTTT.

CDR3 in amino acids: CASTQAEDWAFF. CDR3 nucleotide sequence: TGTGCCAGCACCCAGGCGGAAGATTGGGCTTTCTTT. The genes are TRBV7-9 and TRBJ1-1; D gene ambiguous. CDR1 is SEHNR, CDR2 FQNEAQ, per germline (reference sequence). V lost 7 bases and J 11 bases, leaving 17 bases between the germline ends. The CDR3 consists of 12 residues. The full variable domain, with the rest looked up from reference TRBV7-9 and TRBJ1-1, is DTGVSQNPRHKITKRGQNVTFRCDPISEHNRLYWYRQTLGQGPEFLTYFQNEAQLEKSRLLSDRFSAERPKGSFSTLEIQRTEQGDSAMYLCASTQAEDWAFFGQGTRLTVV.